The 8 T cell receptor beta chains reported below all come from one sample, sequenced in a study of blood T cell repertoires in COVID-19. Assay used: immunoSEQ multiplex PCR; TCRdb lists only in-frame clones, some missing. The profile shows approximately 190,000 clones, approximately 80% of them singletons. Sequencing was performed on peripheral blood. These receptors originate from a human donor with acute or convalescent COVID-19. The donor label of this sample is uncertain.

The chain couples TRBV4-3 to TRBJ1-2; TRBD1 matches 7 bases. The ends lost 4 bases at V and 2 bases at J; junction bases unmatched: 10. The CDR3 contains 16 residues. The germline CDR1 and CDR2 sequences are LGHNA and YSLEER. CDR3 sequence: CASSPRGQLWNYGYTF. The CDR3 coding sequence is TGCGCCAGCAGCCCCCGGGGACAGCTTTGGAACTATGGCTACACCTTC.

The chain links TRBV18 to TRBJ1-2; 8 nucleotides agree with TRBD1. J was trimmed by 5 bases and V by 2 bases; bases with no gene match: 7. The germline gives CDR1 KGHSH, CDR2 LQKENI. The CDR3 covers 15 residues. CDR3 amino acids: CASSPEFGQGYGYTF. In DNA, the CDR3 is TGTGCCAGCTCACCAGAATTCGGACAGGGATATGGCTACACCTTC.

This chain joins TRBV19 and TRBJ2-6; no clear D. This CDR3 has 13 amino acids. Germline assignment: CDR1 LNHDA and CDR2 SQIVND (reference sequence). The ends were cut back, 5 bases at V and 2 bases at J, with 4 bases in the middle. CDR3 sequence reads: CASSSAGANVLTF. The CDR3 DNA reads TGTGCCAGTAGTTCCGCTGGGGCCAACGTCCTGACTTTC.

This clone was recorded once. The rearrangement uses TRBV18 and TRBJ2-7, with 9 bases fitting TRBD2. This CDR3 spans 16 amino acids. The V and J ends lost 2 bases and 4 bases, in that order; junction bases with no gene match: 9. Per germline, CDR1 KGHSH and CDR2 LQKENI. As DNA, the CDR3 is TGTGCCAGCTCACCAAGAAATAGCGGGGGACCTTACGAGCAGTACTTC. Residues: CASSPRNSGGPYEQYF.

The chain has TRBV9 and TRBJ1-3, with D unresolved. Trimming removed 0 bases from V and 0 bases from J, with 7 bases in between. The length of the CDR3 is 15 residues. Germline CDR1 and CDR2: SGDLS and YYNGEE. CDR3 bases: TGTGCCAGCAGCGTAGACAGCGGCTCTGGAAACACCATATATTTT. It specifies CASSVDSGSGNTIYF.

The CDR3 sequence is CASSPRLANEQFF. DNA of the CDR3: TGTGCCAGCAGCCCCCGACTAGCCAATGAGCAGTTCTTC. The V and J genes are TRBV7-7 and TRBJ2-1; 7 nucleotides align to TRBD2. Germline loops: CDR1 SSHAT, CDR2 FNYEAQ (reference sequence). The CDR3 has 13 amino acids. V gave up 5 bases and J gave up 6 bases; unmatched junction bases: 4.

The chain links TRBV2 to TRBJ1-6; 8 bases agree with TRBD1. Trimming took 6 bases from V and 7 from J; bases not matched to a gene: 8. Germline loops: CDR1 SNHLY, CDR2 FYNNEI. CDR3 length: 15 amino acids. CDR3 coding DNA: TGTGCCAGCAGGGAGAACAGGGGGGCCAATTCACCCCTCCACTTT. Amino acids: CASRENRGANSPLHF.

The chain recombines TRBV28 with TRBJ1-2, with TRBD1 matching over 7 bases. The length of the CDR3 is 14 residues. V trimming: 4 bases; J trimming: 4 bases; junction bases outside the gene matches: 6. Germline V lookup: CDR1 MDHEN, CDR2 SYDVKM. CDR3 protein: CASSSGGNVYGYTF. The CDR3 region has the DNA TGTGCCAGCAGTTCAGGGGGGAACGTCTATGGCTACACCTTC.